Below are 24 T cell receptor beta chains sequenced from a single sample in a study of human T cells and chemical hapten exposure. Documented time point: patch test 3, about 24 weeks after DPC sensitization. Treatment: therapeutic diphenylcyclopropenone sensitization with weekly scalp DPC. MiXCR, run by TCRdb on the RACE reads, gives a single entry per CDR3 protein. The repertoire consists of about 97,000 distinct CDR3 sequences, with around 25% occurring once and the leading ten covering around 10%. Material: whole blood, obtained in connection with sensitization to the hapten diphenylcyclopropenone (DPC). The receptors originated from a man aged 40-55 years with alopecia areata. Some clones in this sample may be carry-over from other donors' samples.

This clonotype was found a few times. The genes are TRBV6-6 and TRBJ2-5; D not certain. Germline V lookup: CDR1 MNHNY, CDR2 SVGAGI (reference sequence). The germline V and J ends were trimmed by 6 bases and 5 bases, with 10 bases remaining between them. CDR3 length: 12 amino acids. CDR3 DNA: TGTGCCAGCAGCCTTCTACGGGAGACCCAGTACTTC. It yields the protein CASSLLRETQYF.

The gene calls are TRBV4-2 and TRBJ2-1; D remains ambiguous. Germline V gives CDR1 LGHNA, CDR2 YNFKEQ. This CDR3 is 12 amino acids long. The V gene lost 1 base and the J gene lost 6 bases, with 4 bases spanning the gap. The CDR3 is CASSQVSNEQFF. Here the CDR3 DNA reads TGTGCCAGCAGCCAAGTTTCCAATGAGCAGTTCTTC.

J is TRBJ1-2 and V is TRBV12-3 or TRBV12-4; D is perhaps TRBD1 (6 bases). The CDR3 extends over 14 amino acids. V lost 7 bases and J 5 bases, leaving 17 bases between the germline ends. The CDR3 region is CASNDGGTTYGYTF. DNA of the CDR3: TGTGCCAGCAATGATGGGGGCACCACTTATGGCTACACCTTC.

This clonotype was observed a handful of times. The chain uses TRBV7-2 and TRBJ2-1; D call uncertain. The germline gives CDR1 SGHTA, CDR2 FQGNSA. The ends were cut back, 1 base at V and 9 bases at J, with 10 bases in the middle. The CDR3 spans 13 residues. Written as DNA, the CDR3 is TGTGCCAGCAGCTTAGTACCCCCGGGTGAGCAGTTCTTC. Amino acids: CASSLVPPGEQFF.

This clonotype occurred a few times. The V and J genes are TRBV3-1 and TRBJ1-4, with D possibly matching TRBD1 (5 bases). Between the trimmed V and J ends, which lost 5 bases and 0 bases, there was a span of 10 bases. This CDR3 comprises 15 residues. Germline CDR1 is LGHDT and CDR2 is YNNKEL (reference sequence). CDR3 sequence (DNA): TGTGCCAGCAGCTCCTACAGGACAACTAATGAAAAACTGTTTTTT. Its protein is CASSSYRTTNEKLFF. Complete variable domain (other parts from reference TRBV3-1 and TRBJ1-4): DTAVSQTPKYLVTQMGNDKSIKCEQNLGHDTMYWYKQDSKKFLKIMFSYNNKELIINETVPNRFSPKSPDKAHLNLHINSLELGDSAVYFCASSSYRTTNEKLFFGSGTQLSVL.

The genes are TRBV6-1 and TRBJ2-2; D remains unclear. Germline V gene sequence: CDR1 MNHNS, CDR2 SASEGT. This CDR3 has 11 amino acids. Trimming shortened V by 4 bases and J by 6 bases, and 3 bases separated the two germline ends. The CDR3: CASSGSGELFF. In nucleotides, the CDR3 is TGTGCCAGCAGTGGGTCCGGGGAGCTGTTTTTT.

This clonotype has only a few counts. V gene TRBV6-5 combines with J gene TRBJ2-7; D may be TRBD2 (6 bases). Trimming stripped 0 bases from V and 5 bases from J, with 11 bases between. The CDR3 has 14 residues. From germline, CDR1 is MNHEY and CDR2 SVGAGI. This chain's CDR3 is CASSYSPGAHEQYF. The CDR3, as DNA: TGTGCCAGCAGTTACTCACCGGGAGCCCACGAGCAGTACTTC.

This clonotype appeared a few times. V is TRBV29-1 and J is TRBJ2-3; tentatively, D is TRBD2 (5 bases). The CDR3 contains 14 residues. Germline V lookup: CDR1 SQVTM, CDR2 ANQGSEA. Trimming shortened V by 0 bases and J by 0 bases, and 7 bases separated the two germline ends. The CDR3: CSVEDRTSTDTQYF. CDR3 coding DNA: TGCAGCGTTGAAGACCGGACTAGCACAGATACGCAGTATTTT.

This chain's CDR3 is CSAPGQGQETQYF. CDR3 nucleotides: TGCAGTGCTCCCGGACAGGGCCAAGAGACCCAGTACTTC. The V and J genes are TRBV20-1 and TRBJ2-5; the match to TRBD1 covers 8 bases. V lost 5 bases to trimming and J lost 1 base; unmatched junction nucleotides: 3. Germline-derived CDR1 and CDR2 are DFQATT and SNEGSKA (reference sequence). The CDR3 sequence is 13 residues long.

The chain employs TRBV9 and TRBJ2-5, with D perhaps matching TRBD1 (5 bases). Trimming took 0 bases from V and 2 from J, leaving 14 bases between them. The CDR3 runs 16 residues. Per the germline V gene, CDR1 is SGDLS and CDR2 is YYNGEE. The CDR3 loop reads CASSVAVVGAQETQYF. CDR3 nucleotide sequence: TGTGCCAGCAGCGTAGCGGTCGTTGGGGCTCAAGAGACCCAGTACTTC.

The chain couples TRBV6-2 or TRBV6-3 to TRBJ2-2; 10 bases map to TRBD2. CDR1 and CDR2 from the germline V gene are MNHEY and SVGEGT. This CDR3 has 17 amino acids. V lost 6 bases, J lost 7 bases, and 14 bases stayed unmatched. The CDR3 coding sequence is TGTGCCAGCAGCTGGAGCGGGAGGGCCATCGCCAGCGGGGAGCTGTTTTTT. It encodes CASSWSGRAIASGELFF.

The chain uses TRBV3-1 and TRBJ1-1, with D unresolved. This CDR3 spans 13 amino acids. Deletions cut 0 bases from V and 5 bases from J, with 7 bases between. CDR1 is LGHDT and CDR2 is YNNKEL in the germline V gene (reference sequence). The CDR3 spells CASSQDPRTEAFF. As DNA, the CDR3 is TGTGCCAGCAGCCAAGATCCCCGGACTGAAGCTTTCTTT.

The genes are TRBV7-2 and TRBJ2-3, with 7 bases matching TRBD2. With 1 base clipped from V and 3 bases from J, the junction kept 4 bases outside the gene matches. The CDR3 extends over 15 amino acids. The germline V gene encodes CDR1 SGHTA and CDR2 FQGNSA. CDR3 sequence reads: CASSLGGRGTDTQYF. CDR3 DNA sequence: TGTGCCAGCAGCTTAGGTGGGAGGGGAACAGATACGCAGTATTTT.

This chain joins TRBV6-2 or TRBV6-3 and TRBJ2-6; no clear D. Germline V gives CDR1 MNHEY, CDR2 SVGEGT. CDR3 length equals 15 residues. With 5 bases removed from V and 2 bases from J, the gap between germline ends came to 10 bases. Here the CDR3 reads CASSGRHTGANVLTF. Here the CDR3 DNA reads TGTGCCAGCAGTGGCCGACATACTGGGGCCAACGTCCTGACTTTC.

This clonotype was detected only a few times. This chain links TRBV12-3 or TRBV12-4 with TRBJ2-3; a weak D match, TRBD2 (6 bases). There are 14 residues in the CDR3. Trimming removed 7 bases at V and 4 bases at J, with 15 bases between. The CDR3 loop reads CASIWRGCADTQYF. CDR3 sequence (DNA): TGTGCCAGCATCTGGCGGGGATGTGCAGATACGCAGTATTTT.

This clonotype was counted only a few times. V usage is TRBV5-5 and J usage is TRBJ2-3, with a weak D call TRBD1 (5 bases). Germline assignment: CDR1 SGHKS and CDR2 YYEKEE (reference sequence). The CDR3 sequence is 15 residues long. The V and J ends lost 0 bases and 2 bases respectively, with 10 bases between them. The CDR3 sequence: CASSLEGWATDTQYF. The CDR3 DNA is TGTGCCAGCAGCTTGGAGGGGTGGGCCACAGATACGCAGTATTTT.

The chain links TRBV7-2 to TRBJ2-3, with TRBD2 matching 14 bases. The CDR3 has 19 residues. J lost 3 bases, V lost 1 base, and 9 bases had no gene match. Germline V gene lookup returns CDR1 SGHTA and CDR2 FQGNSA. Here the CDR3 reads CASSLVGTSGRRGTDTQYF. The CDR3 coding sequence is TGTGCCAGCAGCTTAGTCGGGACTAGCGGGAGACGAGGAACAGATACGCAGTATTTT.

The J gene is TRBJ2-3, the V gene TRBV12-3 or TRBV12-4; D tentatively reads TRBD1 or TRBD2 (5 bases each). The CDR3 runs to 14 residues. Between the trimmed V and J ends, which lost 8 bases and 3 bases, there was a span of 15 bases. The DNA of the CDR3 is TGTGCCAGCTCGAGAGGGGCCGGAACAGATACGCAGTATTTT. Translation gives CASSRGAGTDTQYF.

This clonotype appeared a few times. The V and J genes are TRBV18 and TRBJ2-2, with a weak D call TRBD2 (6 bases). V was trimmed by 4 bases and J by 4 bases, leaving 10 bases between them. CDR1 KGHSH and CDR2 LQKENI come from the germline V gene. This CDR3 has 14 residues. CDR3 in amino acids: CASSRGGSTGELFF. Here the CDR3 DNA reads TGTGCCAGCTCACGCGGAGGGTCCACCGGGGAGCTGTTTTTT.

There are a few counts of this clonotype. This chain joins TRBV6-2 or TRBV6-3 and TRBJ2-4; TRBD2 is a possible D gene (5 bases). Trimming pared 2 bases from V and 10 bases from J, leaving 12 bases between. The CDR3 covers 13 residues. Germline lookup yields CDR1 MNHEY and CDR2 SVGEGT. This chain's CDR3 is CASSYGRTGIQYF. Written as DNA, the CDR3 is TGTGCCAGCAGTTACGGAAGGACTGGAATTCAGTACTTC.

The chain joins TRBV6-1 to TRBJ2-1, with TRBD2 matching 9 bases. Per the germline V gene, CDR1 is MNHNS and CDR2 is SASEGT. V trimming: 2 bases; J trimming: 3 bases; junction bases outside the gene matches: 2. This CDR3 is built from 15 residues. In DNA form, the CDR3 reads TGTGCCAGCAGTGAATCTAGCGGGGTCTACAATGAGCAGTTCTTC. As protein: CASSESSGVYNEQFF.

The chain has TRBV12-3 or TRBV12-4 and TRBJ2-1; D is tentatively TRBD1 or TRBD2 (6 bases each). There are 12 residues in the CDR3. Trimming pared 6 bases from V and 13 bases from J, leaving 16 bases between. CDR3 sequence (DNA): TGTGCCAGCAGCCTCGAAGGGGGGCCCCAGTTCTTC. It encodes CASSLEGGPQFF.

V and J are TRBV15 and TRBJ2-4; D ambiguous. The CDR3 spans 16 residues. CDR1 and CDR2 (germline): LNHNV, YYDKDF (reference sequence). The V end lost 1 base, the J end lost 8 bases, and 18 bases lay between the germline ends. The CDR3 bases are TGTGCCACCAGCAGAGGGGATAATGGGTGGGGTGACATTCAGTACTTC. The encoded protein is CATSRGDNGWGDIQYF.

The J gene is TRBJ2-5, the V gene TRBV21-1; the DNA was not compared with TRBD1, the D call given in the table. TRBV21-1 is a documented pseudogene. The CDR3 contains 14 residues. The CDR3 region is CASSNPTAEETQYF. The CDR3 DNA sequence: TGTGCCAGCAGCAACCCGACAGCAGAAGAGACCCAGTACTTC.